This entry features one T cell receptor (beta chain) sequence. This clonotype counts as medium-sized (0.01 to 0.1%). Its antigen is still unknown. Base quality data are lacking; no much larger clone is found one base away. The data originate from a study of spatial heterogeneity in lung cancer (dated by TCRdb to the late 2010s). Concerning the study at large: Beta-chain transcripts were consistently detected in greater numbers than alpha-chain transcripts, which likely reflected higher beta-chain transcript abundance. In tumor regions, TCR transcript counts showed a strong correlation with a T cell transcriptional module score derived from matched bulk RNA-seq. In the raw uncorrected reads, each unique combination of TCR and UMI appeared on average more than ten times. The study quantitatively compared TCR alpha and beta repertoires across multiple tumor regions, matched nontumor lung and blood in non-small cell lung cancer. Nonsynonymous mutation counts, determined by whole-exome sequencing of tumor tissue, were related to features of the TCR repertoire. At surgery, both alpha and beta chains were TCR-sequenced in about 200 tumor regions, approximately 64 matched nontumor lung samples and 56 PBMC samples.

Compared with germline, V lacks 0 bases and J lacks 0 bases; bases without a gene match: 7. CDR1 SGDLS and CDR2 YYNGEE were looked up in the germline V gene. Reading from cysteine to phenylalanine, the CDR3 counts 17 amino acids. Only CDR3 DNA is held: 51 bases, read in frame from base 1. Library method: 5' RACE. TCRdb records NextSeq 500 as the sequencer. In the TCR library protocol, a unique molecular identifier was attached to each TCR cDNA molecule so that PCR and sequencing errors could be corrected. On the authors' methods: Decombinator tools were used for TCR identification, UMI-based error correction and CDR3 extraction. Expanded TCRs were defined as those above a frequency of 2 per 1,000, corresponding to the top 1% of the tumor frequency distribution. Expanded tumor TCRs statistically deemed absent (corrected P<0.05) from at least one tumor region were classed as regional, and all other expanded tumor TCRs were classed as ubiquitous. Renyi diversity was computed with the R vegan package after each repertoire had been subsampled 100 times to 5,000 TCRs. CDR3 similarity networks were built from amino acid triplet string-kernel similarity, with CDR3s being connected when pairwise similarity was above 0.82. TCRdb ran its own pipeline on the public reads, namely fastp trimming at Q25 and MiXCR clone calling, and kept in-frame beta chains. CDR3 protein sequences are deduplicated, and each keeps its most common genes and DNA. The V and J calls come from TCRdb's annotation, not from the publication. This sample has approximately 6,000 distinct CDR3 sequences in its table, and roughly 15% of those were observed once. 9.5% to 13% of the sample comes from the top ten.

According to the study, the label for this sample's time point signals: sample taken at primary tumor resection. Donors were about 70 patients with early-stage, untreated non-small cell lung cancer from the lung TRACERx cohort. Without any cell sorting, TCR sequencing was performed on whole RNA extracted either from tumor and nontumor lung tissue or from cryopreserved PBMC samples. A patient was chosen for TCR sequencing only when enough RNA was available from at least two tumor regions. A lung pathologist reviewed the tumor and adjacent nontumor lung specimens before the specimens were selected. The paper's findings and limits, for the study overall: TCR-seq coverage of tumor T cells was estimated at only approximately 7% for alpha chains and more than 11% for beta chains. The number of expanded intratumoral alpha and beta TCRs correlated with the tumor nonsynonymous mutation count. Counts of ubiquitous and regional expanded TCRs correlated with counts of ubiquitous and regional nonsynonymous mutations, respectively. Additional single-cell paired TCR alpha and beta sequencing was considered necessary to confirm, at a functional level, the hypothesis that regional TCRs recognize regional mutations.

This chain is built from TRBV9 and TRBJ2-3; 7 nucleotides in the junction match TRBD2. This sequence was found in a male donor with early-stage non-small cell lung cancer. The material was lung tumor tissue, obtained at surgery. The CDR3 protein: CASSVGRGLRSTDTQYF. The nucleotide sequence reads TGTGCCAGCAGCGTAGGACGGGGACTACGTAGCACAGATACGCAGTATTTT.